Listed below are T cell receptor beta chains from one sample, sequenced in a study of blood T cell repertoires in COVID-19. The assay was immunoSEQ multiplex PCR, and TCRdb's table has in-frame clones only and misses some. The data show about 270,000 clones, roughly nine tenths seen once. Sequencing was carried out using PBMCs or T cells enriched from blood (not recorded which). These TCRs come from a woman aged 18-29 years who had recovered from COVID-19. CDR3s include the opening cysteine and the closing phenylalanine or tryptophan. The D gene is left open where the match is weak. Where a row states a size, it is once, few, many or the class of an expanded clone; other rows omit it.

D gene: .
clone size: few
J gene: TRBJ1-5
V gene: TRBV20-1
CDR3 protein: CSASGGHNQPQHF
CDR3 DNA: TGCAGTGCTAGTGGTGGACACAATCAGCCCCAGCATTTT

D gene: TRBD2
clone size: .
J gene: TRBJ2-1
V gene: TRBV19
CDR3 protein: CASSSPPGLAGDGQFF
CDR3 DNA: TGTGCCAGTAGCAGCCCCCCGGGACTAGCGGGAGACGGGCAGTTCTTC

D gene: .
clone size: .
J gene: TRBJ1-2
V gene: TRBV2
CDR3 protein: CASSAPQGGGYTF
CDR3 DNA: TGTGCCAGCAGTGCTCCACAGGGCGGTGGCTACACCTTC

D gene: .
clone size: .
J gene: TRBJ2-1
V gene: TRBV19
CDR3 protein: CASSIGHLYNEQFF
CDR3 DNA: TGTGCCAGTAGTATAGGGCACCTCTACAATGAGCAGTTCTTC

D gene: TRBD2
clone size: .
J gene: TRBJ2-3
V gene: TRBV27
CDR3 protein: CASSPLEAGVPDTQYF
CDR3 DNA: TGTGCCAGCAGTCCCCTCGAAGCGGGAGTGCCAGATACGCAGTATTTT

D gene: TRBD1
clone size: .
J gene: TRBJ1-1
V gene: TRBV3-1/TRBV3-2
CDR3 protein: CASSRRPGQGKAEAFF
CDR3 DNA: TGTGCCAGCAGCCGCAGACCGGGACAGGGGAAAGCTGAAGCTTTCTTT

D gene: .
clone size: .
J gene: TRBJ1-1
V gene: TRBV19
CDR3 protein: CASSSTGLEAFF
CDR3 DNA: TGTGCCAGCTCTTCCACGGGGTTAGAAGCTTTCTTT

D gene: TRBD1
clone size: .
J gene: TRBJ2-7
V gene: TRBV19
CDR3 protein: CASSYSLPGQGDEQYF
CDR3 DNA: TGTGCCAGTAGTTATTCGCTGCCGGGACAGGGGGACGAGCAGTACTTC

D gene: TRBD1
clone size: .
J gene: TRBJ2-1
V gene: TRBV29-1
CDR3 protein: CSARDRDEQFF
CDR3 DNA: TGCAGCGCCCGGGACAGGGATGAGCAGTTCTTC

D gene: .
clone size: .
J gene: TRBJ1-6
V gene: TRBV4-2
CDR3 protein: CASSQRGGLSYNSPLHF
CDR3 DNA: TGTGCCAGCAGCCAACGGGGGGGGCTCTCCTATAATTCACCCCTCCACTTT

D gene: .
clone size: .
J gene: TRBJ2-7
V gene: TRBV5-6
CDR3 protein: CASSLAGNSYEQYF
CDR3 DNA: TGTGCCAGCAGCTTGGCGGGGAACTCCTACGAGCAGTACTTC

D gene: TRBD1
clone size: .
J gene: TRBJ2-6
V gene: TRBV5-1
CDR3 protein: CASSFETGGFGANVLTF
CDR3 DNA: TGCGCCAGCAGCTTTGAGACAGGGGGCTTTGGGGCCAACGTCCTGACTTTC

D gene: TRBD2
clone size: .
J gene: TRBJ2-7
V gene: TRBV19
CDR3 protein: CASGTSGYEQYF
CDR3 DNA: TGTGCCAGCGGGACTAGCGGCTACGAGCAGTACTTC

D gene: TRBD1
clone size: once
J gene: TRBJ2-1
V gene: TRBV9
CDR3 protein: CASSIQTGLVNEQFF
CDR3 DNA: TGTGCCAGCAGCATACAGACAGGGCTCGTGAATGAGCAGTTCTTC

D gene: .
clone size: .
J gene: TRBJ1-5
V gene: TRBV2
CDR3 protein: CASSGDQGSLAGYQPQHF
CDR3 DNA: TGTGCCAGCAGTGGAGATCAAGGGTCTCTAGCTGGGTATCAGCCCCAGCATTTT

D gene: .
clone size: .
J gene: TRBJ2-7
V gene: TRBV10-3
CDR3 protein: CAISELNPVTGGEQYF
CDR3 DNA: TGTGCCATCAGTGAGCTAAACCCTGTTACCGGGGGAGAGCAGTACTTC

D gene: TRBD1
clone size: .
J gene: TRBJ2-1
V gene: TRBV27
CDR3 protein: CASSFRDSRNEQFF
CDR3 DNA: TGTGCCAGCAGTTTCCGGGACAGCAGAAATGAGCAGTTCTTC

D gene: .
clone size: .
J gene: TRBJ1-1
V gene: TRBV29-1
CDR3 protein: CSVEVGAMGTEAFF
CDR3 DNA: TGCAGCGTTGAAGTAGGGGCGATGGGCACTGAAGCTTTCTTT

D gene: .
clone size: .
J gene: TRBJ2-2
V gene: TRBV18
CDR3 protein: CASSMDTTGVGIPGELFF
CDR3 DNA: TGTGCCAGCTCAATGGACACAACGGGAGTAGGCATCCCCGGGGAGCTGTTTTTT

D gene: TRBD1
clone size: once
J gene: TRBJ1-5
V gene: TRBV9
CDR3 protein: CASSLSGQINQPQHF
CDR3 DNA: TGTGCCAGCAGCCTATCGGGACAGATAAATCAGCCCCAGCATTTT

D gene: TRBD1
clone size: .
J gene: TRBJ2-1
V gene: TRBV5-1
CDR3 protein: CASSNSPGQGDNEQFF
CDR3 DNA: TGCGCCAGCAGCAATAGTCCGGGACAGGGTGACAATGAGCAGTTCTTC

D gene: TRBD2
clone size: .
J gene: TRBJ2-3
V gene: TRBV7-8
CDR3 protein: CASSLLWAGGTDTQYF
CDR3 DNA: TGTGCCAGCAGCTTATTATGGGCGGGGGGGACAGATACGCAGTATTTT

D gene: TRBD2
clone size: .
J gene: TRBJ2-1
V gene: TRBV4-3
CDR3 protein: CASRTQRGVRDEQFF
CDR3 DNA: TGCGCCAGCAGGACCCAGCGGGGGGTGAGGGATGAGCAGTTCTTC

D gene: .
clone size: .
J gene: TRBJ2-7
V gene: TRBV18
CDR3 protein: CASSPQGGEQYF
CDR3 DNA: TGTGCCAGCTCACCACAGGGAGGCGAGCAGTACTTC

D gene: TRBD1
clone size: .
J gene: TRBJ1-1
V gene: TRBV28
CDR3 protein: CASSLVSSWDRGTTEAFF
CDR3 DNA: TGTGCCAGCAGTTTAGTTAGTAGCTGGGACAGGGGGACCACTGAAGCTTTCTTT

D gene: .
clone size: once
J gene: TRBJ1-6
V gene: TRBV25-1
CDR3 protein: CASNEALGDSPLHF
CDR3 DNA: TGTGCCAGCAACGAAGCTTTGGGAGATTCACCCCTCCACTTT

D gene: .
clone size: once
J gene: TRBJ2-7
V gene: TRBV6-7
CDR3 protein: CAAAGIYEQYF
CDR3 DNA: TGTGCGGCCGCAGGCATCTACGAGCAGTACTTC

D gene: TRBD1
clone size: .
J gene: TRBJ2-1
V gene: TRBV5-1
CDR3 protein: CASSLAWGQGGDEQFF
CDR3 DNA: TGCGCCAGCAGCTTGGCGTGGGGACAGGGAGGCGATGAGCAGTTCTTC

D gene: TRBD2
clone size: .
J gene: TRBJ2-1
V gene: TRBV5-1
CDR3 protein: CASSWGGTLLNEQFF
CDR3 DNA: TGCGCCAGCAGCTGGGGGGGGACCCTTCTCAATGAGCAGTTCTTC

D gene: TRBD1
clone size: .
J gene: TRBJ2-7
V gene: TRBV6-6
CDR3 protein: CASSRLRGPQNEQYF
CDR3 DNA: TGTGCCAGCAGCCGGCTCAGGGGGCCTCAGAACGAGCAGTACTTC

D gene: TRBD2
clone size: .
J gene: TRBJ2-1
V gene: TRBV7-8
CDR3 protein: CASRRLADNEQFF
CDR3 DNA: TGTGCCAGCAGAAGACTAGCGGACAATGAGCAGTTCTTC

D gene: TRBD1
clone size: once
J gene: TRBJ2-1
V gene: TRBV5-1
CDR3 protein: CASSFGTAYNEQFF
CDR3 DNA: TGCGCCAGCAGCTTCGGGACAGCCTACAATGAGCAGTTCTTC

D gene: TRBD1
clone size: .
J gene: TRBJ1-6
V gene: TRBV28
CDR3 protein: CASIRGTGASPLHF
CDR3 DNA: TGTGCCAGCATTAGGGGGACAGGGGCTTCACCCCTCCACTTT

D gene: .
clone size: few
J gene: TRBJ1-5
V gene: TRBV24-1
CDR3 protein: CATREINYQPQHF
CDR3 DNA: TGTGCCACTCGCGAAATTAATTATCAGCCCCAGCATTTT

D gene: TRBD2
clone size: .
J gene: TRBJ2-7
V gene: TRBV7-2
CDR3 protein: CASSLGGTRGEQYF
CDR3 DNA: TGTGCCAGCAGCTTAGGGGGGACTAGAGGCGAGCAGTACTTC

D gene: TRBD2
clone size: .
J gene: TRBJ2-1
V gene: TRBV3-1/TRBV3-2
CDR3 protein: CASSLPSGGYNEQFF
CDR3 DNA: TGTGCCAGCAGCCTCCCTAGCGGGGGTTACAATGAGCAGTTCTTC

D gene: TRBD1
clone size: .
J gene: TRBJ2-3
V gene: TRBV29-1
CDR3 protein: CSVEDPDRDESTDTQYF
CDR3 DNA: TGCAGCGTTGAAGATCCGGACAGGGATGAGAGTACAGATACGCAGTATTTT

D gene: TRBD2
clone size: .
J gene: TRBJ2-7
V gene: TRBV11-1
CDR3 protein: CASSPLWGGYEQYF
CDR3 DNA: TGTGCCAGCAGCCCCCTTTGGGGGGGCTACGAGCAGTACTTC

D gene: .
clone size: .
J gene: TRBJ1-1
V gene: TRBV11-3
CDR3 protein: CASSFRGSPEAFF
CDR3 DNA: TGTGCCAGCAGCTTCCGGGGGAGTCCTGAAGCTTTCTTT

D gene: TRBD2
clone size: .
J gene: TRBJ2-3
V gene: TRBV7-8
CDR3 protein: CASSLVAGSTDTQYF
CDR3 DNA: TGTGCCAGCAGCTTAGTAGCGGGGAGCACAGATACGCAGTATTTT

D gene: TRBD1
clone size: .
J gene: TRBJ1-2
V gene: TRBV5-1
CDR3 protein: CASSPDRGNYGYTF
CDR3 DNA: TGCGCCAGCAGCCCGGACAGGGGGAACTATGGCTACACCTTC

D gene: .
clone size: .
J gene: TRBJ2-1
V gene: TRBV15
CDR3 protein: CATSRSMYRQLSYNEQFF
CDR3 DNA: TGTGCCACCAGCAGATCGATGTATCGACAGCTCTCCTACAATGAGCAGTTCTTC

D gene: .
clone size: few
J gene: TRBJ2-1
V gene: TRBV3-1/TRBV3-2
CDR3 protein: CASSQGRQVYEQFF
CDR3 DNA: TGTGCCAGCAGCCAAGGACGACAGGTCTATGAGCAGTTCTTC

D gene: TRBD1
clone size: .
J gene: TRBJ1-6
V gene: TRBV4-2
CDR3 protein: CASSQDPQDRDSPLHF
CDR3 DNA: TGTGCCAGCAGCCAAGATCCCCAAGACAGGGATTCACCCCTCCACTTT

D gene: .
clone size: .
J gene: TRBJ1-4
V gene: TRBV7-9
CDR3 protein: CASSLNRSPNEKLFF
CDR3 DNA: TGTGCCAGCAGTCTAAACAGGTCGCCTAATGAAAAACTGTTTTTT

D gene: .
clone size: .
J gene: TRBJ2-3
V gene: TRBV5-1
CDR3 protein: CASSLSPEGTQYF
CDR3 DNA: TGCGCCAGCAGCCTAAGTCCGGAGGGTACGCAGTATTTT